The 18 T cell receptor beta chains in this list originate from one sample, sequenced in a study of blood T cell repertoires in COVID-19. The repertoire was sequenced with immunoSEQ multiplex PCR; TCRdb's copy has only in-frame clones and lacks some. The sample lists approximately 92,000 clones; roughly four fifths were seen once. Sequencing was performed on peripheral blood. Receptor source: a man between 60 and 75 years old with acute or convalescent COVID-19.

The V and J genes are TRBV19 and TRBJ2-7; 11 bases are shared with TRBD1. CDR3 size: 16 residues. The germline gives CDR1 LNHDA, CDR2 SQIVND (reference sequence). V was pared by 5 bases and J by 6 bases, with 12 bases of the junction left unmatched. This CDR3 is CASSLSSGQGASEQYF. In nucleotides, the CDR3 is TGTGCCAGTAGTCTCTCCTCCGGACAGGGGGCTTCCGAGCAGTACTTC.

The V and J genes are TRBV5-6 and TRBJ2-7; 11 positions match TRBD1. Trimming cost V 4 bases and J 0 bases; bases outside gene matches: 9. Germline CDR1 and CDR2: SGHDT and YYEEEE. The CDR3 consists of 17 residues. The CDR3 nucleotides read TGTGCCAGCAGCCGGACAGGGGGCCGACAAAGCTCCTACGAGCAGTACTTC. Protein sequence: CASSRTGGRQSSYEQYF.

The chain links TRBV21-1 to TRBJ2-3; the D call TRBD2 from the table was never checked on the DNA. TRBV21-1 corresponds to a pseudogene. The CDR3 is made up of 19 amino acids. The CDR3 DNA reads as TGTGCCAGCCGAAAACCTGGAGGAGGACTAGCGGGTTTCACAGATACGCAGTATTTT. Its protein is CASRKPGGGLAGFTDTQYF.

A single count supports this clone. The chain employs TRBV11-3 and TRBJ2-5; 9 bases are a match to TRBD1. Germline V gene lookup returns CDR1 SGHNT and CDR2 YENEEA. J was trimmed by 4 bases and V by 5 bases; bases with no gene match: 8. The CDR3 is 15 residues long. CDR3 in DNA: TGTGCCAGCAGCGGAGGACAGGGGTGGGGAGAGACCCAGTACTTC. It encodes CASSGGQGWGETQYF.

The chain combines TRBV6-2 or TRBV6-3 with TRBJ2-2; 7 bases fit TRBD2. This CDR3 is built from 16 residues. The germline gives CDR1 MNHEY, CDR2 SVGEGT. The trim removed 4 bases at V and 2 bases at J, leaving 7 bases unmatched. DNA of the CDR3: TGTGCCAGCAGTTCCGGGACTACTTATAACACCGGGGAGCTGTTTTTT. Translating gives CASSSGTTYNTGELFF.

This clone was seen many times. V is TRBV3-1 (or the pseudogene TRBV3-2) and J is TRBJ2-1; 9 bases agree with TRBD1. Germline V gene data show CDR1 as LGHDT and CDR2 as YNNKEL (reference sequence). The CDR3 length is 16 residues. V trimming: 1 base; J trimming: 12 bases; junction bases outside the gene matches: 13. Here the CDR3 reads CASSQALYPRGQGQFF. CDR3 sequence (DNA): TGTGCCAGCAGCCAAGCCCTCTATCCGAGGGGACAGGGGCAGTTCTTC.

The V gene is TRBV6-5, the J gene TRBJ1-1; D not resolved. Germline CDR1 reads MNHEY; CDR2 reads SVGAGI. V was pared by 0 bases and J by 0 bases, with 8 bases between. The CDR3 sequence is 15 residues long. CDR3 sequence reads: CASSYSATMNTEAFF. The CDR3 nucleotides are TGTGCCAGCAGTTACTCGGCAACTATGAACACTGAAGCTTTCTTT.

V is TRBV18 and J is TRBJ1-6; D remains unclear. The CDR3 extends over 13 amino acids. The V and J ends lost 3 bases and 10 bases respectively, with 10 bases between them. Germline lookup yields CDR1 KGHSH and CDR2 LQKENI. CDR3 region: CASSPSARSPLHF. The CDR3 DNA reads TGTGCCAGCTCACCGTCGGCGAGGTCACCCCTCCACTTT.

The genes are TRBV3-1 (or the pseudogene TRBV3-2) and TRBJ2-2; TRBD2 aligns across 9 bases. The CDR3 has 14 amino acids. CDR1 is LGHDT and CDR2 is YNNKEL in the germline V gene (reference sequence). After removal of 5 bases from V and 7 bases from J, the junction contained 5 bases not matched to a gene. The CDR3 DNA is TGTGCCAGCAGCGGCGGGGGGGCAATCGGGGAGCTGTTTTTT. Its protein product is CASSGGGAIGELFF.

The CDR3 region has the DNA TGTGCCAGCAGCGTAGCGGCGGCAGGGTACAATGAGCAGTTCTTC. Its protein is CASSVAAAGYNEQFF. The chain joins TRBV9 to TRBJ2-1; maybe TRBD1 (5 bases). The CDR3 has 15 amino acids. Germline CDR1 is SGDLS and CDR2 is YYNGEE. V dropped 0 bases and J dropped 4 bases, with 11 bases sitting between them.

This chain connects TRBV10-1 to TRBJ1-2; 7 bases align to TRBD1. The CDR3 runs to 13 residues. Germline values: CDR1 WNHNN, CDR2 SYGVQD (reference sequence). The V gene end was trimmed by 5 bases and the J gene end by 7 bases; junction bases not matched to a gene: 7. The CDR3 DNA is TGCGCCAGCAGTCCCGGGACAGCGGGTGGCTACACCTTC. This codes for CASSPGTAGGYTF.

The chain couples TRBV2 to TRBJ1-4; D is unclear. CDR1 and CDR2 (germline): SNHLY, FYNNEI. The CDR3 totals 15 residues. V was shortened by 0 bases and J by 3 bases, with 8 bases between the two germline ends. CDR3 region: CASSEAGLSNEKLFF. The CDR3 DNA follows: TGTGCCAGCAGTGAAGCCGGACTGTCTAATGAAAAACTGTTTTTT.

The chain combines TRBV10-3 with TRBJ2-2, with a possible D match to TRBD2 (6 bases). The length of the CDR3 is 18 residues. CDR1 and CDR2 (germline): ENHRY, SYGVKD. V dropped 0 bases and J dropped 7 bases, with 21 bases sitting between them. The CDR3: CAISESWRGGTLGGELFF. As DNA, the CDR3 is TGTGCCATCAGTGAGTCGTGGCGGGGCGGGACCCTTGGCGGGGAGCTGTTTTTT.

This chain uses TRBV19 with TRBJ1-2, with 10 bases aligning to TRBD1. Germline CDR1 and CDR2: LNHDA and SQIVND (reference sequence). The V gene end was trimmed by 1 base and the J gene end by 2 bases; junction bases not matched to a gene: 10. The CDR3 length is 18 residues. The DNA of the CDR3 is TGTGCCAGTAGTATAGTTGCCGTGACAGGGGGCGAAAACTATGGCTACACCTTC. Its protein product is CASSIVAVTGGENYGYTF.

This clone has a single count. This rearrangement joins TRBV9 to TRBJ2-1; D is uncertain. Germline V gives CDR1 SGDLS, CDR2 YYNGEE. V dropped 0 bases and J dropped 7 bases, with 14 bases sitting between them. The CDR3 extends over 15 amino acids. The CDR3 sequence is CASSVEGAFGNEQFF. The CDR3 nucleotides read TGTGCCAGCAGCGTAGAAGGAGCGTTTGGTAATGAGCAGTTCTTC.

Here the CDR3 DNA reads TGTGCCAGCAGCTACGAGACTAGCCTAAGGGGGACCCAGTACTTC. The encoded protein is CASSYETSLRGTQYF. This sequence joins TRBV7-9 and TRBJ2-5; 7 bases map to TRBD2. In germline, CDR1 is SEHNR, CDR2 FQNEAQ (reference sequence). Unmatched junction bases numbered 12, after V lost 4 bases and J lost 7 bases. The CDR3 covers 15 residues. Supplemented by reference TRBV7-9 and TRBJ2-5, the full variable domain reads DTGVSQNPRHKITKRGQNVTFRCDPISEHNRLYWYRQTLGQGPEFLTYFQNEAQLEKSRLLSDRFSAERPKGSFSTLEIQRTEQGDSAMYLCASSYETSLRGTQYFGPGTRLLVL.

This clone was counted only a few times. This rearrangement joins TRBV30 to TRBJ1-5, with 7 bases lining up with TRBD1. The V segment lost 2 bases and the J segment 6 bases; nucleotides outside the gene matches: 4. There are 13 residues in the CDR3. CDR1 and CDR2 (germline): GTSNPN, SVGIG (reference sequence). CDR3 sequence (DNA): TGTGCCTGGAGTTGGTCAGGGGGTCAGCCCCAGCATTTT. Its protein product is CAWSWSGGQPQHF.

The chain carries TRBV10-2 and TRBJ1-3, with D maybe TRBD1 (6 bases). The length of the CDR3 is 15 residues. The germline V gene has CDR1 WSHSY and CDR2 SAAADI. The germline V and J ends were trimmed by 7 bases and 1 base, with 14 bases remaining between them. The CDR3 here is CASTETGHSGNTIYF. CDR3 DNA: TGCGCCAGCACCGAAACAGGGCATTCTGGAAACACCATATATTTT.